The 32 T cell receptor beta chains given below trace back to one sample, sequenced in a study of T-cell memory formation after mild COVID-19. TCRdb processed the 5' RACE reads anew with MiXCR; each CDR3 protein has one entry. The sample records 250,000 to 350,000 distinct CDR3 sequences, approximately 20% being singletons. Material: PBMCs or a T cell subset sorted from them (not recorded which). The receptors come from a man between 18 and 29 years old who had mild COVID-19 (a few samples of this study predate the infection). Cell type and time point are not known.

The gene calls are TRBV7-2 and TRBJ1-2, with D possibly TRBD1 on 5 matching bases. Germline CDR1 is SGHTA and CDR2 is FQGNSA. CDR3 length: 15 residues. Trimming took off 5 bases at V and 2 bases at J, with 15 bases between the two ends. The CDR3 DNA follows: TGTGCCAGCAGCCCCCAGGGCCTACCCAACTATGGCTACACCTTC. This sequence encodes CASSPQGLPNYGYTF.

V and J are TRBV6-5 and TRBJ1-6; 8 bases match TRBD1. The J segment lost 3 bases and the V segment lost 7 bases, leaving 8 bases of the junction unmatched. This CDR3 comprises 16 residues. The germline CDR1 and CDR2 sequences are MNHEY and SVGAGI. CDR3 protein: CASTHLDRGYNSPLHF. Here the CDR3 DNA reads TGTGCCAGCACACACCTCGACAGGGGCTATAATTCACCCCTCCACTTT.

CDR3 in amino acids: CAKPRGSRNPVSYNEQFF. DNA of the CDR3: TGCGCCAAACCCCGGGGTTCCAGAAACCCCGTTTCCTACAATGAGCAGTTCTTC. The chain couples TRBV10-1 to TRBJ2-1, with TRBD2 as a possible D gene (5 bases). The germline V gene encodes CDR1 WNHNN and CDR2 SYGVQD (reference sequence). The CDR3 runs to 18 residues. V was trimmed by 10 bases and J by 1 base, leaving 26 bases between them.

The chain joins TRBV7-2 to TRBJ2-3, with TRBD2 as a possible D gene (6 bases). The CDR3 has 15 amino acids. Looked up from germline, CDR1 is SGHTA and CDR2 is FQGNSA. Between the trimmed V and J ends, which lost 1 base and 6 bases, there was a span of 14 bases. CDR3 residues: CASSLELASLDTQYF. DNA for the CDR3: TGTGCCAGCAGCTTAGAACTAGCCTCACTGGATACGCAGTATTTT.

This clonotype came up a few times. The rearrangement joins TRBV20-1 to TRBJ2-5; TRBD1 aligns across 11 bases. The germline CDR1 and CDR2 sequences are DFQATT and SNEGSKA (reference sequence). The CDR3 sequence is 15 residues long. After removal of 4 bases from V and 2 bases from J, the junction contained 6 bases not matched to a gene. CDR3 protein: CSATTDRGPQETQYF. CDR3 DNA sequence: TGCAGTGCTACTACGGACAGGGGGCCTCAAGAGACCCAGTACTTC.

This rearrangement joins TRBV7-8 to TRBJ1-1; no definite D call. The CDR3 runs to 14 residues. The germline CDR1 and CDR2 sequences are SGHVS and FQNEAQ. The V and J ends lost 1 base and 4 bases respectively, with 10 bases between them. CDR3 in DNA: TGTGCCAGCAGCTTAGAAAGGGTCGGCACTGAAGCTTTCTTT. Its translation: CASSLERVGTEAFF.

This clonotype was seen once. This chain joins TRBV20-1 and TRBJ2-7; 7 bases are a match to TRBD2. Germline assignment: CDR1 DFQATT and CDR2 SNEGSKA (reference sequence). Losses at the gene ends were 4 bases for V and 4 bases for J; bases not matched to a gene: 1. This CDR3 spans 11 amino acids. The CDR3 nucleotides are TGCAGTGCTAAGGGAGGGTACGAGCAGTACGTC. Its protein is CSAKGGYEQYV.

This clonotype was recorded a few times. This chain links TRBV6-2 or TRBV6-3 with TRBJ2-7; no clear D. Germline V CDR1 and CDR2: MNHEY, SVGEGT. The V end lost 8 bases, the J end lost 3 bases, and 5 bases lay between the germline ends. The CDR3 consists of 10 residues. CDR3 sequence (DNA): TGTGCCAGCGGGGACTACGAGCAGTACTTC. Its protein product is CASGDYEQYF.

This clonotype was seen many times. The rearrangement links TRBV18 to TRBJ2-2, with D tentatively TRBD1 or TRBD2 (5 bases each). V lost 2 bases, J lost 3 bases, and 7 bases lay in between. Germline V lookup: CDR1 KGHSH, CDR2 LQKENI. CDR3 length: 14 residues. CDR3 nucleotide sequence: TGTGCCAGCTCACCAGGGACGGACACCGGGGAGCTGTTTTTT. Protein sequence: CASSPGTDTGELFF. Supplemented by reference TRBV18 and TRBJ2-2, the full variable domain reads NAGVMQNPRHLVRRRGQEARLRCSPMKGHSHVYWYRQLPEEGLKFMVYLQKENIIDESGMPKERFSAEFPKEGPSILRIQQVVRGDSAAYFCASSPGTDTGELFFGEGSRLTVL.

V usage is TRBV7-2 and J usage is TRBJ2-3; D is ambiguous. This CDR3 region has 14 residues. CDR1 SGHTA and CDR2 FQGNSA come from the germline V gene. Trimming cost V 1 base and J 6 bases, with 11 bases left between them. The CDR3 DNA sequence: TGTGCCAGCAGCTTAGGGTGGCTGGCCGATACGCAGTATTTT. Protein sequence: CASSLGWLADTQYF.

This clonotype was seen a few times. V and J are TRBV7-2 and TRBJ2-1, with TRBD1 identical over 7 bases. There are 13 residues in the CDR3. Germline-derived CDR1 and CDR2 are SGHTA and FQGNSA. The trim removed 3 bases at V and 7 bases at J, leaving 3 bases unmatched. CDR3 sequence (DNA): TGTGCCAGCAGCTTGACAGGGATGAATGAGCAGTTCTTC. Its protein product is CASSLTGMNEQFF. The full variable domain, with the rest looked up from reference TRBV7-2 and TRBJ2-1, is GAGVSQSPSNKVTEKGKDVELRCDPISGHTALYWYRQSLGQGLEFLIYFQGNSAPDKSGLPSDRFSAERTGGSVSTLTIQRTQQEDSAVYLCASSLTGMNEQFFGPGTRLTVL.

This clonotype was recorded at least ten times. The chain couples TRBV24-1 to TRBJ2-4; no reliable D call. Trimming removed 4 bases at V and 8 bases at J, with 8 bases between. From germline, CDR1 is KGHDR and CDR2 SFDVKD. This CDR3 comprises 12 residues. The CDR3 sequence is CATSDDRDIQYF. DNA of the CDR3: TGTGCCACCAGTGACGATAGGGACATTCAGTACTTC.

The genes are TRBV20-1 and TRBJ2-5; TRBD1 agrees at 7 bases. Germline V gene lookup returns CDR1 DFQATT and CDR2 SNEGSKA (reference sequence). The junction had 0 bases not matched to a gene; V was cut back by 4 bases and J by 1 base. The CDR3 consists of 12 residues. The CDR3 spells CSATGGQETQYF. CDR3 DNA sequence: TGCAGTGCTACAGGGGGCCAAGAGACCCAGTACTTC.

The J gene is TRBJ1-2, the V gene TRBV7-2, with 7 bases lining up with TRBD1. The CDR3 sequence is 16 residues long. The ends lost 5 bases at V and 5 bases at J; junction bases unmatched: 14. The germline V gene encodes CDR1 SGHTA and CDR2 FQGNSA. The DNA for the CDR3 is TGTGCCAGCAGCCCTAGCCCCGGGAACAGGGGATATGGCTACACCTTC. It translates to CASSPSPGNRGYGYTF. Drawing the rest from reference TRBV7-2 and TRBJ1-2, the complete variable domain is GAGVSQSPSNKVTEKGKDVELRCDPISGHTALYWYRQSLGQGLEFLIYFQGNSAPDKSGLPSDRFSAERTGGSVSTLTIQRTQQEDSAVYLCASSPSPGNRGYGYTFGSGTRLTVV.

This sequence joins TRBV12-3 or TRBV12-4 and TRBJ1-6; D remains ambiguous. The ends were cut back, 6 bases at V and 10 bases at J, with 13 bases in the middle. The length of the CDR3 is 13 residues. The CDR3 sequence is CASSIRARSPLHF. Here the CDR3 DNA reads TGTGCCAGCAGCATCCGGGCTAGGTCACCCCTCCACTTT.

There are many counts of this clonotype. The CDR3 region has the DNA TGTGCCAGCAGCTGGGGTCGGGAGACCCAGTACTTC. Protein sequence: CASSWGRETQYF. The chain couples TRBV7-9 to TRBJ2-5, with D hard to call. Germline lookup yields CDR1 SEHNR and CDR2 FQNEAQ (reference sequence). V was trimmed by 4 bases and J by 5 bases, leaving 8 bases between them. CDR3 length: 12 amino acids.

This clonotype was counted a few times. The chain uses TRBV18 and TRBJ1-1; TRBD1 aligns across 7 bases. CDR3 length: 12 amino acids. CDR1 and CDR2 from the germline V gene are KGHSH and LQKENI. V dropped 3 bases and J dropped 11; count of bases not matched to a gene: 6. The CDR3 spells CASSPQRGQAFF. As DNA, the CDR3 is TGTGCCAGCTCACCCCAAAGGGGGCAGGCTTTCTTT.

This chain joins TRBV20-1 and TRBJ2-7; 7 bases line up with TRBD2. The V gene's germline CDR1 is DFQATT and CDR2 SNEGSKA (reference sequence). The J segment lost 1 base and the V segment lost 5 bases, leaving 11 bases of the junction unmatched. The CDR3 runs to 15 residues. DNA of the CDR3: TGCAGTGCTCGGGGCTTGACGGGGGGTTCCTACGAGCAGTACTTC. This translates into CSARGLTGGSYEQYF.

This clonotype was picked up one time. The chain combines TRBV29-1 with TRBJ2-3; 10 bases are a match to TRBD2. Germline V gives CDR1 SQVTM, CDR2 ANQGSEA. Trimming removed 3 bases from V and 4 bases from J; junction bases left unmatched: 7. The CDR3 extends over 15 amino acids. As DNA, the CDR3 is TGCAGCGTTGATGTAGCGGGGGGCGGGTCAGATACGCAGTATTTT. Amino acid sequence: CSVDVAGGGSDTQYF.

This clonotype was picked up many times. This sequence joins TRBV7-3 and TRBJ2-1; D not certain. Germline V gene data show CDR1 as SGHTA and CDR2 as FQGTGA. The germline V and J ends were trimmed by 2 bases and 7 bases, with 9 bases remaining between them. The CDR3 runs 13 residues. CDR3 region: CASSLAPPNEQFF. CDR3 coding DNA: TGTGCCAGCAGCTTAGCTCCCCCGAATGAGCAGTTCTTC. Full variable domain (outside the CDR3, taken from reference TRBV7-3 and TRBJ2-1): GAGVSQTPSNKVTEKGKYVELRCDPISGHTALYWYRQSLGQGPEFLIYFQGTGAADDSGLPNDRFFAVRPEGSVSTLKIQRTERGDSAVYLCASSLAPPNEQFFGPGTRLTVL.

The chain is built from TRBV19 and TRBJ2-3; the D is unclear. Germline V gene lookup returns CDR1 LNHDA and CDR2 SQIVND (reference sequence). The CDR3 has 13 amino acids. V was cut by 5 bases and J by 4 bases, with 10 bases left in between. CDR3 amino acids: CASSLSSPDTQYF. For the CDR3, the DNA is TGTGCCAGTAGTCTCTCGAGTCCAGATACGCAGTATTTT. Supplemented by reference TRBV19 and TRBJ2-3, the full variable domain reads DGGITQSPKYLFRKEGQNVTLSCEQNLNHDAMYWYRQDPGQGLRLIYYSQIVNDFQKGDIAEGYSVSREKKESFPLTVTSAQKNPTAFYLCASSLSSPDTQYFGPGTRLTVL.

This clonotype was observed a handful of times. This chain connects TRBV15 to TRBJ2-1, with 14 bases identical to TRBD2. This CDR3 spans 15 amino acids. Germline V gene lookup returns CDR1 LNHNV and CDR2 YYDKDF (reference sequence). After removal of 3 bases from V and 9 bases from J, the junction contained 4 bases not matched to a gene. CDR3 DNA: TGTGCCACCAGCAGGGGGACTAGCGGGGGATTTGAGCAGTTCTTC. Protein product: CATSRGTSGGFEQFF.

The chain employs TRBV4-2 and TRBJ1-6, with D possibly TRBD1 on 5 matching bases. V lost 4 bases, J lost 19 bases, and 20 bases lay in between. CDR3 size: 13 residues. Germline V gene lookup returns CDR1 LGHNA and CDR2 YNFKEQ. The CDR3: CASSLDQVWGTHF. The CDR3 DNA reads TGTGCCAGCAGCCTAGATCAAGTTTGGGGGACGCACTTT.

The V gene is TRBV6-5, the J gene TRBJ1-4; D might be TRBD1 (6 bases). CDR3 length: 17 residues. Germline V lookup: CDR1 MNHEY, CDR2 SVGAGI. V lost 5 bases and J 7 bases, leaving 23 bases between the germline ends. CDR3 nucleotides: TGTGCCAGCAGTGAGGCACACCTACAGGGTTACACTGAAAAACTGTTTTTT. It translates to CASSEAHLQGYTEKLFF.

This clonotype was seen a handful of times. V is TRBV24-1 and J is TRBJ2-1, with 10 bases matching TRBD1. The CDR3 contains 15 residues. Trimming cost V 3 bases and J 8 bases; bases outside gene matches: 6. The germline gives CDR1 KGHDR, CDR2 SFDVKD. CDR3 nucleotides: TGTGCCACCAGTGATGTTCTTGGGACAGGGGATGAGCAGTTCTTC. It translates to CATSDVLGTGDEQFF.

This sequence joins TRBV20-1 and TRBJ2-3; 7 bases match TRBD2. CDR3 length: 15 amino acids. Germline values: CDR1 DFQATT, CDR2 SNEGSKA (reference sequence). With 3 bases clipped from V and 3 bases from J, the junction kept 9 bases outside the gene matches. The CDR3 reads CSASLWRGLTDTQYF. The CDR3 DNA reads TGCAGTGCTAGCCTTTGGCGGGGGTTGACAGATACGCAGTATTTT.

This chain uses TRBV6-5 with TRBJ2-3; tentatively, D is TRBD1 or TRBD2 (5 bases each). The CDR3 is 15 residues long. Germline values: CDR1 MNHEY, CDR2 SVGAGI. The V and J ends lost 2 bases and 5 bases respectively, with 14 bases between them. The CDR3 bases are TGTGCCAGCAGTTACGGTGGCAGGGAGATAGATACGCAGTATTTT. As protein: CASSYGGREIDTQYF.

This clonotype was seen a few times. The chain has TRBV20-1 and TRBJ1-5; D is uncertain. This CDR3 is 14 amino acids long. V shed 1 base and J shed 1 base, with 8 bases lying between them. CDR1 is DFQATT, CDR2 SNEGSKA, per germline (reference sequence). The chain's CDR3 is CSARVPGSNQPQHF. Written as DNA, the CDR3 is TGCAGTGCTAGAGTTCCGGGCAGCAATCAGCCCCAGCATTTT.

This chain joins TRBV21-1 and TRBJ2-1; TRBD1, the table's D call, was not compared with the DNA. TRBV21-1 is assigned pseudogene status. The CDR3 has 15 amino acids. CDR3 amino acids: CASSSPGQGFREQFF. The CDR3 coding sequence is TGTGCCAGCAGCAGCCCGGGACAGGGTTTTCGTGAGCAGTTCTTC.

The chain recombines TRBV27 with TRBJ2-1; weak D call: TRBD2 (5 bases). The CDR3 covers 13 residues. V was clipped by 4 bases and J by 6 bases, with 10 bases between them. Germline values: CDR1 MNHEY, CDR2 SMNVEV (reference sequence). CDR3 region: CASSSSLANEQFF. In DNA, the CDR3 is TGTGCCAGCAGTTCGTCGCTAGCCAATGAGCAGTTCTTC.

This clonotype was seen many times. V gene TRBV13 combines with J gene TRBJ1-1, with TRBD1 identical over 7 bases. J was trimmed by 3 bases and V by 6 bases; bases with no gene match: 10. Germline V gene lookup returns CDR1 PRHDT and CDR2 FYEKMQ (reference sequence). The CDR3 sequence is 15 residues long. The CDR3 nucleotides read TGTGCCAGCAGATGGAAGGGGGCCTTTGACACTGAAGCTTTCTTT. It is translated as CASRWKGAFDTEAFF.

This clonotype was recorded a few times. DNA of the CDR3: TGTGCCAGCAGTTACCCGGGACATCAAACTGAAGCTTTCTTT. Protein: CASSYPGHQTEAFF. The gene calls are TRBV6-2 or TRBV6-3 and TRBJ1-1; D might be TRBD1 (6 bases). Trimming removed 2 bases at V and 5 bases at J, with 12 bases between. There are 14 residues in the CDR3. Per germline, CDR1 MNHEY and CDR2 SVGEGT.